These 10 T cell receptor beta chains came from one sample sequenced in a study of shared clonotypes between healthy human individuals. The naive CD8 population came from CD45RO-negative cells selected for CCR7, without terminally differentiated effector memory CD45RA+ cells. The table came from immunoSEQ multiplex PCR; TCRdb's copy has only in-frame clones and leaves some out. Among approximately 810,000 clones, 80% to 95% were seen once, and the ten largest hold 24%. Sequencing used naive CD8+ T cells sorted from blood. Receptors were obtained from a man aged 30-40 years in good health.

The chain has TRBV6-1 and TRBJ2-3; unclear D gene. Trimming stripped 3 bases from V and 0 bases from J, with 10 bases between. The CDR3 covers 15 residues. CDR1 is MNHNS, CDR2 SASEGT, per germline. CDR3 loop: CASSENLRSTDTQYF. In DNA, the CDR3 is TGTGCCAGCAGTGAGAACTTACGAAGCACAGATACGCAGTATTTT.

The chain has TRBV29-1 and TRBJ2-5; TRBD2 matches 10 bases. The CDR3 loop spans 20 amino acids. Germline CDR1 SQVTM, CDR2 ANQGSEA. V lost 7 bases, J lost 5 bases, and 28 bases stayed unmatched. The DNA of the CDR3 is TGCAGCGCTGACGGGGACAGGATCCTTGGGACGGGACTAGCGTGGGAGACCCAGTACTTC. Its translation: CSADGDRILGTGLAWETQYF. The variable domain in full, with the rest retrieved from reference TRBV29-1 and TRBJ2-5, is SAVISQKPSRDICQRGTSLTIQCQVDSQVTMMFWYRQQPGQSLTLIATANQGSEATYESGFVIDKFPISRPNLTFSTLTVSNMSPEDSSIYLCSADGDRILGTGLAWETQYFGPGTRLLVL.

This sequence joins TRBV7-3 and TRBJ2-3, with 8 bases identical to TRBD2. From germline, CDR1 is SGHTA and CDR2 FQGTGA. Trimming removed 5 bases from V and 6 bases from J; junction bases left unmatched: 10. This CDR3 region has 15 residues. The CDR3 region is CASSPTPRGADTQYF. CDR3 nucleotides: TGTGCCAGCAGCCCTACCCCGCGGGGGGCCGATACGCAGTATTTT.

This chain joins TRBV7-9 and TRBJ2-5; D is perhaps TRBD2 (6 bases). The germline V gene encodes CDR1 SEHNR and CDR2 FQNEAQ (reference sequence). The V gene lost 5 bases and the J gene lost 4 bases, with 14 bases spanning the gap. The CDR3 has 14 residues. DNA of the CDR3: TGTGCCAGCAGCCCACCGGGGGTAGGAGAGACCCAGTACTTC. Encoded protein: CASSPPGVGETQYF.

The chain combines TRBV29-1 with TRBJ2-2, with no clear D. This CDR3 is built from 14 residues. Germline CDR1 and CDR2: SQVTM and ANQGSEA. Trimming stripped 2 bases from V and 0 bases from J, with 7 bases between. The CDR3 here is CSVETPANTGELFF. CDR3 bases: TGCAGCGTTGAAACCCCGGCGAACACCGGGGAGCTGTTTTTT.

This chain uses TRBV6-1 with TRBJ1-4; 7 bases map to TRBD1. This CDR3 comprises 14 residues. The V gene's germline CDR1 is MNHNS and CDR2 SASEGT. Trimming cost V 8 bases and J 7 bases; bases outside gene matches: 10. The CDR3 is CASGWDRISEKLFF. The DNA for the CDR3 is TGTGCCAGCGGCTGGGACAGAATCTCTGAAAAACTGTTTTTT.

CDR3 nucleotide sequence: TGTGCCAGCAGTTTCCGGGAGATGCGGGTCACAGATACGCAGTATTTT. Its translation: CASSFREMRVTDTQYF. This sequence joins TRBV28 and TRBJ2-3; a possible D gene is TRBD2 (6 bases). CDR3 size: 16 residues. Trimming removed 3 bases at V and 2 bases at J, with 15 bases between. Germline V gives CDR1 MDHEN, CDR2 SYDVKM.

This sequence joins TRBV11-2 and TRBJ2-1; D might be TRBD2 (6 bases). Per the germline V gene, CDR1 is SGHAT and CDR2 is FQNNGV. The CDR3 extends over 14 amino acids. Trimming removed 5 bases from V and 8 bases from J, with 16 bases in between. The CDR3 nucleotides read TGTGCCAGCAGCCTTGGACTAAACTTCTATGAGCAGTTCTTC. As protein: CASSLGLNFYEQFF.

The chain uses TRBV6-1 and TRBJ2-1; D possibly corresponds to TRBD1 (5 bases). This CDR3 is built from 15 residues. V was cut by 1 base and J by 8 bases, with 15 bases left in between. Germline CDR1 and CDR2: MNHNS and SASEGT. The CDR3: CASSEDDSRGYEQFF. The CDR3 DNA reads as TGTGCCAGCAGTGAAGACGACAGTAGGGGTTATGAGCAGTTCTTC.

This clone was seen once. V gene TRBV9 combines with J gene TRBJ2-2, with TRBD2 matching over 7 bases. Germline lookup yields CDR1 SGDLS and CDR2 YYNGEE. The CDR3 length is 19 residues. J was trimmed by 1 base and V by 5 bases; bases with no gene match: 17. Written as DNA, the CDR3 is TGTGCCAGCAGGTTTAACGTGACGGCGGGACTACAGAACACCGGGGAGCTGTTTTTT. Translated, it gives CASRFNVTAGLQNTGELFF.